This T cell receptor (beta chain) stems from a study of early T cells in non-severe SARS-CoV-2 infection. This clonotype has a count of ten or more. Germline V gene lookup returns CDR1 MNHNY and CDR2 SVGAGI (reference sequence). The ends were cut back, 0 bases at V and 5 bases at J, with 4 bases in the middle. This CDR3 has 12 amino acids. MiXCR, run by TCRdb on the 5' RACE reads, gives a single entry per CDR3 protein. The table lists tens of thousands of distinct CDR3 sequences, roughly 6% of them singletons. This chain links TRBV6-6 with TRBJ1-1; no clear D. The source is an adult who was a healthcare worker with PCR-confirmed SARS-CoV-2 infection or an uninfected control (not recorded which). Sequencing was performed on whole blood. This CDR3 reads CASSYSNTEAFF. For the CDR3, the DNA is TGTGCCAGCAGTTACTCGAATACTGAAGCTTTCTTT.